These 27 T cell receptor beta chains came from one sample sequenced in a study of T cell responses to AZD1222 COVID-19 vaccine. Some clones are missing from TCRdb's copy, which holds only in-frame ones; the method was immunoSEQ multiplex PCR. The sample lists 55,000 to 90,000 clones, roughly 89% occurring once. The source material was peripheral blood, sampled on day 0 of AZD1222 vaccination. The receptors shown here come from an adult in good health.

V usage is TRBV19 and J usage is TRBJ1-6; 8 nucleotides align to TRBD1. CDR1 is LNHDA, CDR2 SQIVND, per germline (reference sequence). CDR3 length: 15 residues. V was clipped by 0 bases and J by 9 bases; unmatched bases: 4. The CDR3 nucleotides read TGTGCCAGTAGTATAGAGGCAGGGGGCGGTTCACCCCTCCACTTT. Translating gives CASSIEAGGGSPLHF.

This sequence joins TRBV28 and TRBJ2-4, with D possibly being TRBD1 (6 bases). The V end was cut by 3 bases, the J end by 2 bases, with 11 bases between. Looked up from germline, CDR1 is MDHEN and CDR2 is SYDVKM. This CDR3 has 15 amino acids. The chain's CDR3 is CASSFRGSSKNIQYF. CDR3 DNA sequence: TGTGCCAGCAGTTTCAGGGGTTCGTCCAAAAACATTCAGTACTTC.

The CDR3 here is CASSPPGGMNTEAFF. CDR3 DNA: TGTGCCAGCAGTCCTCCGGGGGGGATGAACACTGAAGCTTTCTTT. The chain combines TRBV28 with TRBJ1-1; possible D gene TRBD1, 5 bases. Trimming cost V 5 bases and J 0 bases, with 13 bases left between them. The length of the CDR3 is 15 residues. CDR1 is MDHEN and CDR2 is SYDVKM in the germline V gene.

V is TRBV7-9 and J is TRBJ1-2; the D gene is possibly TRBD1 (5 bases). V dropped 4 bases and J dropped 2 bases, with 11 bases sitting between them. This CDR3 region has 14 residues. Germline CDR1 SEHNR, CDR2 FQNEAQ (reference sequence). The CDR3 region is CASSSGPLNYGYTF. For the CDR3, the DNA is TGTGCCAGCAGCTCGGGGCCTTTAAACTATGGCTACACCTTC. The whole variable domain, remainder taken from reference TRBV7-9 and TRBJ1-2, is DTGVSQNPRHKITKRGQNVTFRCDPISEHNRLYWYRQTLGQGPEFLTYFQNEAQLEKSRLLSDRFSAERPKGSFSTLEIQRTEQGDSAMYLCASSSGPLNYGYTFGSGTRLTVV.

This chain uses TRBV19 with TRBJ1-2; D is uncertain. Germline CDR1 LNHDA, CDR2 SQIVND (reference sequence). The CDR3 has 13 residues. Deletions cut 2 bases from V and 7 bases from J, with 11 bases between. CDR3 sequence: CASSISSGSGYTF. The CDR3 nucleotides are TGTGCCAGTAGTATAAGTTCGGGCTCTGGCTACACCTTC.

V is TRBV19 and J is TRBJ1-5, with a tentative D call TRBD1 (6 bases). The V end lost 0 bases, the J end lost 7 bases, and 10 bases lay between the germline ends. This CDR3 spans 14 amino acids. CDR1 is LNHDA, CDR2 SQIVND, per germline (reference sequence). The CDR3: CASSIDGGQQPQHF. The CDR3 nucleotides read TGTGCCAGTAGTATAGATGGGGGGCAACAGCCCCAGCATTTT.

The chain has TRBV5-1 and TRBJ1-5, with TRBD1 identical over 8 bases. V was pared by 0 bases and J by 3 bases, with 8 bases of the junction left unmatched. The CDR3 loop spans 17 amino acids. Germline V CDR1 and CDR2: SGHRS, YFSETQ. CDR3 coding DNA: TGCGCCAGCAGCTTGGCCAAGGGCAGGGGGCTCAATCAGCCCCAGCATTTT. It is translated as CASSLAKGRGLNQPQHF.

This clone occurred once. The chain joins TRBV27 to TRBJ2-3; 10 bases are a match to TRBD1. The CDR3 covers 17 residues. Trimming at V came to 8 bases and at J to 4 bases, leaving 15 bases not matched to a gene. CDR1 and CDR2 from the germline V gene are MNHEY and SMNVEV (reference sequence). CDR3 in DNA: TGTGCCAGCGCTACCCCTCGTTGGACAGGGGGAGCAGATACGCAGTATTTT. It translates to CASATPRWTGGADTQYF.

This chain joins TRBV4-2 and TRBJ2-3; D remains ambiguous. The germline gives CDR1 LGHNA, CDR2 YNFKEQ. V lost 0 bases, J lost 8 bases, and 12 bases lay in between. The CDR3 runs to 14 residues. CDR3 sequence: CASSQDHSASTQYF. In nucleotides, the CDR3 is TGTGCCAGCAGCCAAGATCATTCAGCTAGTACGCAGTATTTT.

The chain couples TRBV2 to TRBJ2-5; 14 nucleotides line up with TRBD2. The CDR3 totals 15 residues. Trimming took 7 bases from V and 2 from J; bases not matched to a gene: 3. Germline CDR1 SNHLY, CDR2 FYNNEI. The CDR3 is CASNRLAGGQETQYF. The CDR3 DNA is TGTGCCAGCAATAGACTAGCGGGGGGGCAAGAGACCCAGTACTTC. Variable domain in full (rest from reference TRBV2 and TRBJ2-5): EPEVTQTPSHQVTQMGQEVILRCVPISNHLYFYWYRQILGQKVEFLVSFYNNEISEKSEIFDDQFSVERPDGSNFTLKIRSTKLEDSAMYFCASNRLAGGQETQYFGPGTRLLVL.

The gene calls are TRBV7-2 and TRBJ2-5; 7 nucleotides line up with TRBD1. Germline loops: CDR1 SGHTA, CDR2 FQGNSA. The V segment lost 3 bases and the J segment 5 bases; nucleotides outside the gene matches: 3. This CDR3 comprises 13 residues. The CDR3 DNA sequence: TGTGCCAGCAGCTTCAACAGGGGCGAGACCCAGTACTTC. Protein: CASSFNRGETQYF.

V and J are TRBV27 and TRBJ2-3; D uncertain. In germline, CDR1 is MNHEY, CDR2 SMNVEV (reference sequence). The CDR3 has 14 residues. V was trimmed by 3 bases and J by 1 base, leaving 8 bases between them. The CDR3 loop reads CASSFFLGTDTQYF. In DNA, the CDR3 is TGTGCCAGCAGTTTCTTCTTGGGCACAGATACGCAGTATTTT.

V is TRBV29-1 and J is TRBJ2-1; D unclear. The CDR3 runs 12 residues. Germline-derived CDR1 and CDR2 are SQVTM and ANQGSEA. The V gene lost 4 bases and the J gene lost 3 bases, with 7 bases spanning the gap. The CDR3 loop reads CSVVQSYNEQFF. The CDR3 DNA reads TGCAGCGTTGTTCAGAGCTACAATGAGCAGTTCTTC.

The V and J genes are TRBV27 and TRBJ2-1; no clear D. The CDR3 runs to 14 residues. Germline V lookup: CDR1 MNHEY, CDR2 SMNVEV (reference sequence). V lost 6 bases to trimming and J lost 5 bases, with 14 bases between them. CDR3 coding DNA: TGTGCCAGCAGCCACCCTCAGCTGAACAATGAGCAGTTCTTC. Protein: CASSHPQLNNEQFF.

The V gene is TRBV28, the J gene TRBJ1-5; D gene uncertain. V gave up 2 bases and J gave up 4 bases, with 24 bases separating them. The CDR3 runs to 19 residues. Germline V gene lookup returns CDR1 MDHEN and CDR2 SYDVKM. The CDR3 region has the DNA TGTGCCAGCAGTTTAAGAGGTCAAGGGTATCGTCTTAGGAATCAGCCCCAGCATTTT. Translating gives CASSLRGQGYRLRNQPQHF.

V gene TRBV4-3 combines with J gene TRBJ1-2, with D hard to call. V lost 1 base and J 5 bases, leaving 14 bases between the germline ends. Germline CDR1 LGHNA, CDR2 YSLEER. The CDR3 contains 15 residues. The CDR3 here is CASSQVIPTAYGYTF. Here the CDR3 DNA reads TGCGCCAGCAGCCAAGTTATCCCCACAGCTTATGGCTACACCTTC.

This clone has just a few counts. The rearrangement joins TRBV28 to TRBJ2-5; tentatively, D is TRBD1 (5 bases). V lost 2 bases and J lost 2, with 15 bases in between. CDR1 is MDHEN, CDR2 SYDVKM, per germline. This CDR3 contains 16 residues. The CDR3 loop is CASSLGRGAKQETQYF. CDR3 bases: TGTGCCAGCAGTTTAGGAAGGGGCGCGAAACAAGAGACCCAGTACTTC.

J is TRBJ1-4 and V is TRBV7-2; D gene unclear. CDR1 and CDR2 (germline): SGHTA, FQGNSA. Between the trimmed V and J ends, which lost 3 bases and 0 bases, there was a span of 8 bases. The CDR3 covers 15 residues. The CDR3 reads CASSLIFATNEKLFF. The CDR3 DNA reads TGTGCCAGCAGCTTGATATTTGCAACTAATGAAAAACTGTTTTTT.

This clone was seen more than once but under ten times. The CDR3: CASSYSSGSYEQYF. The CDR3 region has the DNA TGTGCCAGCAGTTACTCTAGCGGCTCCTACGAGCAGTACTTC. This chain connects TRBV6-2 or TRBV6-3 to TRBJ2-7; a weak D match, TRBD2 (6 bases). Deletions cut 0 bases from V and 0 bases from J, with 6 bases between. CDR1 MNHEY and CDR2 SVGEGT come from the germline V gene. This CDR3 is built from 14 residues.

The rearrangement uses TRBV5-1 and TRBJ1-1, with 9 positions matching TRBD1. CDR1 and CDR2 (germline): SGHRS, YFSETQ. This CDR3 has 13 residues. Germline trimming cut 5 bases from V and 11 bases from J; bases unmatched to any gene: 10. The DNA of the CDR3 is TGCGCCAGCAGGGGTACGACAGGGGGTCTGGCTTTCTTT. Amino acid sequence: CASRGTTGGLAFF.

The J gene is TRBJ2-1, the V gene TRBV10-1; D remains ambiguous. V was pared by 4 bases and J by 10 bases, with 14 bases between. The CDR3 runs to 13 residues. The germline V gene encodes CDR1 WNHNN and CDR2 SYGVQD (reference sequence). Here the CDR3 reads CASSVVQYSEQFF. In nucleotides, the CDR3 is TGCGCCAGCAGTGTCGTCCAGTACAGCGAGCAGTTCTTC.

In DNA, the CDR3 is TGCGCCAGCAGCCAACCGTCATTGGGGCGGGGGGGCCGTTATACGCAGTATTTT. It translates to CASSQPSLGRGGRYTQYF. The chain uses TRBV4-1 and TRBJ2-3; 9 positions match TRBD2. The length of the CDR3 is 18 residues. V lost 2 bases, J lost 7 bases, and 16 bases stayed unmatched. Per the germline V gene, CDR1 is MGHRA and CDR2 is YSYEKL.

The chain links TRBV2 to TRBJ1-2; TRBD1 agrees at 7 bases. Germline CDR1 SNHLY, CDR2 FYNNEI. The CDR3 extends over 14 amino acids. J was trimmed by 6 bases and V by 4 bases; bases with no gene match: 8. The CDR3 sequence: CASSATGRTNGYTF. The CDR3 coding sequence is TGTGCCAGCAGTGCGACAGGGAGGACTAATGGCTACACCTTC.

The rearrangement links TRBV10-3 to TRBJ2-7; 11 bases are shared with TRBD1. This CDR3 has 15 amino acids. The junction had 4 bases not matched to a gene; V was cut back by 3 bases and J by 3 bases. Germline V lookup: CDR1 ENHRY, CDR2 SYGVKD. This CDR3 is CAISDRDRGDYEQYF. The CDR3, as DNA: TGTGCCATCAGTGACCGGGACAGGGGGGACTACGAGCAGTACTTC.

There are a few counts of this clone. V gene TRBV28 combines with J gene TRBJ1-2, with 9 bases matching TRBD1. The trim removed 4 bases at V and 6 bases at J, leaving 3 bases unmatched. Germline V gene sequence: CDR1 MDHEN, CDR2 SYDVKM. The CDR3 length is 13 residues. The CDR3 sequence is CASSSRDRDGYTF. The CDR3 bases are TGTGCCAGCAGTTCTCGGGACAGGGATGGCTACACCTTC.

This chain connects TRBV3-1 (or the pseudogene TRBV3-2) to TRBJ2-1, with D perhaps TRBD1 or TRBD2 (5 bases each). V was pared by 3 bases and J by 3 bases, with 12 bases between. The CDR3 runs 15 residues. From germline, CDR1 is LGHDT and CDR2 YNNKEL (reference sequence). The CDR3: CASSHRGALYNEQFF. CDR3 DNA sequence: TGTGCCAGCAGCCATCGAGGGGCGCTCTACAATGAGCAGTTCTTC.

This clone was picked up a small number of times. CDR3 loop: CATSRPGFYEQYF. The CDR3 DNA follows: TGTGCCACCAGTAGACCGGGCTTTTACGAGCAGTACTTC. The chain carries TRBV15 and TRBJ2-7; D gene uncertain. The CDR3 is made up of 13 amino acids. Germline V gene data show CDR1 as LNHNV and CDR2 as YYDKDF (reference sequence). The ends were cut back, 6 bases at V and 4 bases at J, with 13 bases in the middle.